This T cell receptor (beta chain) derives from a study of blood T cell repertoires in COVID-19. Background on the study: In each case, the material was cDNA or gDNA derived from T cells, B-cell-depleted T cells, or PBMCs.

TCRdb keeps only in-frame clones here, not all; method: immunoSEQ multiplex PCR. The sample comprises roughly 100,000 clones, 70% to 90% of which are singletons, and roughly 2% rests with the top ten. V dropped 8 bases and J dropped 3 bases, with 20 bases sitting between them. The germline V gene encodes CDR1 MNHNS and CDR2 SASEGT. The length of the CDR3 is 15 residues. The sequenced sample consisted of peripheral blood. The TCR originated in a middle-aged man with active COVID-19. The rearrangement links TRBV6-1 to TRBJ2-7; unclear D gene. Here the CDR3 reads CASAPRRFNNYEQYF. DNA of the CDR3: TGTGCCAGCGCCCCACGCAGGTTCAATAACTACGAGCAGTACTTC.